This T cell receptor (beta chain) was obtained from a study of memory CD4+ T cells and cytomegalovirus serostatus. Study as a whole: Donors were healthy Belgian adults, 10 or so CMV seropositive and around 23 seronegative.

Study outcomes and limitations: Each of 65 to 75 CMV-associated TCRbeta sequences occurred in one to five individuals.

Here immunoSEQ multiplex PCR was the method, and the copy in TCRdb shows in-frame clones only, minus some. The sample lists approximately 50,000 clones, about 70% seen once, with over 2% in the top ten. The sort gate was single viable CD3+CD4+CD8-CD45RO+ cells for memory CD4+ T cells. Serostatus was set by detecting CMV pp150, pp28, p38, p52 IgG. After thawing, CD4+ T cells were positively selected. V lost 9 bases, J lost 2 bases, and 15 bases lay in between. The CDR3 extends over 14 amino acids. Germline lookup yields CDR1 SGHNT and CDR2 YENEEA. In regard to this clone: The antigen remains unidentified.

The clonotype comes from an adult in good health and CMV-seropositive. The sequencing input was memory CD4+ T cells from blood. The J gene is TRBJ2-3, the V gene TRBV11-3; the D gene is possibly TRBD1 (6 bases). This chain's CDR3 is CASRTGPSTDTQYF. For the CDR3, the DNA is TGTGCCAGTAGAACAGGGCCGTCCACAGATACGCAGTATTTT.